This TCR beta chain was profiled in a study of CD8+ T cells in alopecia areata. Extraction of RNA preceded its reverse transcription into cDNA, which served as the sequencing template. The data were produced by immunoSEQ multiplex PCR, yet TCRdb's version contains in-frame clones alone and is incomplete. Of 200,000 to 250,000 clones in the sample, roughly three fifths were seen once. Trimming took 10 bases from V and 4 from J; bases not matched to a gene: 5. Looked up from germline, CDR1 is SNHLY and CDR2 is FYNNEI. The CDR3 runs 14 residues. Treatment denoted: oral pan-JAK inhibitor, 5-10 mg twice daily.

The material was CD4+ T cells sorted from blood, obtained around week 42, from a patient treated with tofacitinib. The chain employs TRBV2 and TRBJ2-6, with TRBD1 identical over 9 bases. This TCR was recovered from a human donor with alopecia areata. This CDR3 is CAKDRGSGANVLTF. CDR3 in DNA: TGTGCCAAGGACAGGGGATCCGGGGCCAACGTCCTGACTTTC.